These 9 T cell receptor beta chains originate from one sample sequenced in a study of long-term antiretroviral therapy in people with HIV. At survey level, the immunoSEQ assay was run in its v3.0 version. The repertoire was sequenced with immunoSEQ multiplex PCR; TCRdb's copy has only in-frame clones and lacks some. Among 10,000 or so clones listed, more than 80% were seen once. Specimen: unsorted PBMCs, collected 0.7 years after starting antiretroviral therapy. Receptors originate from a middle-aged man with HIV.

This rearrangement joins TRBV11-1 to TRBJ2-2; 11 nucleotides align to TRBD2. Germline V gives CDR1 SGHAT, CDR2 FQDESV (reference sequence). Trimming cost V 3 bases and J 5 bases; bases outside gene matches: 5. The CDR3 consists of 16 residues. In DNA, the CDR3 is TGTGCCAGCAGCTTGGTAGCGGGAGGGAAGACCGGGGAGCTGTTTTTT. This translates into CASSLVAGGKTGELFF. The whole variable domain, remainder taken from reference TRBV11-1 and TRBJ2-2, is EAEVAQSPRYKITEKSQAVAFWCDPISGHATLYWYRQILGQGPELLVQFQDESVVDDSQLPKDRFSAERLKGVDSTLKIQPAELGDSAMYLCASSLVAGGKTGELFFGEGSRLTVL.

This clone is termed medium-sized. The chain joins TRBV29-1 to TRBJ1-5; D gene ambiguous. The CDR3 is 13 residues long. CDR1 is SQVTM, CDR2 ANQGSEA, per germline. Trimming took off 8 bases at V and 4 bases at J, with 15 bases between the two ends. The CDR3 loop reads CSTKDGGNQPQHF. CDR3 nucleotide sequence: TGCAGCACCAAAGACGGCGGGAATCAGCCCCAGCATTTT. Full variable domain (remainder filled in from reference TRBV29-1 and TRBJ1-5): SAVISQKPSRDICQRGTSLTIQCQVDSQVTMMFWYRQQPGQSLTLIATANQGSEATYESGFVIDKFPISRPNLTFSTLTVSNMSPEDSSIYLCSTKDGGNQPQHFGDGTRLSIL.

The chain employs TRBV7-9 and TRBJ2-1, with D perhaps matching TRBD2 (7 bases). The V gene lost 5 bases and the J gene lost 4 bases, with 27 bases spanning the gap. The CDR3 has 19 amino acids. Per the germline V gene, CDR1 is SEHNR and CDR2 is FQNEAQ (reference sequence). The CDR3 nucleotides read TGTGCCAGCAGCCCATATACCCGGGAGGTGTCGGGGACATACAATGAGCAGTTCTTC. Translated, it gives CASSPYTREVSGTYNEQFF.

The chain recombines TRBV25-1 with TRBJ2-2; the D is unclear. Germline loops: CDR1 MGHDK, CDR2 SYGVNS. The CDR3 is 16 residues long. V was shortened by 6 bases and J by 0 bases, with 14 bases between the two germline ends. For the CDR3, the DNA is TGTGCCAGCAGCCGAGAGGCCATCGCGAACACCGGGGAGCTGTTTTTT. Its translation: CASSREAIANTGELFF.

The table lists this clone with a few counts. The chain carries TRBV7-2 and TRBJ2-7; 12 bases fit TRBD2. J lost 0 bases, V lost 5 bases, and 5 bases had no gene match. The CDR3 has 16 amino acids. Per the germline V gene, CDR1 is SGHTA and CDR2 is FQGNSA. This CDR3 is CASSDGLAGNSYEQYF. The CDR3 DNA reads TGTGCCAGCAGCGACGGACTAGCGGGAAACTCCTACGAGCAGTACTTC. Variable domain in full (rest from reference TRBV7-2 and TRBJ2-7): GAGVSQSPSNKVTEKGKDVELRCDPISGHTALYWYRQSLGQGLEFLIYFQGNSAPDKSGLPSDRFSAERTGGSVSTLTIQRTQQEDSAVYLCASSDGLAGNSYEQYFGPGTRLTVT.

The CDR3 is CASSLDPSGFYEQYF. The CDR3 nucleotides are TGTGCCAGCAGCTTAGATCCTAGCGGGTTTTACGAGCAGTACTTC. V and J are TRBV11-1 and TRBJ2-7; 8 bases align to TRBD2. Germline trimming cut 1 base from V and 4 bases from J; bases unmatched to any gene: 6. CDR3 length: 15 residues. The germline V gene encodes CDR1 SGHAT and CDR2 FQDESV (reference sequence).

The CDR3 sequence: CASSLAEGDGKYF. The CDR3 bases are TGTGCCAGCAGCTTAGCGGAGGGTGATGGGAAGTACTTC. The genes are TRBV7-6 and TRBJ2-7, with a possible D match to TRBD2 (6 bases). The CDR3 runs to 13 residues. Germline lookup yields CDR1 SGHVS and CDR2 FNYEAQ. Trimming left V 0 bases short and J 11 bases short, with 14 bases between.

This clone has only a few counts. V and J are TRBV7-9 and TRBJ2-2; D not resolved. V lost 5 bases to trimming and J lost 4 bases, with 5 bases between them. Germline CDR1 is SEHNR and CDR2 is FQNEAQ (reference sequence). The CDR3 runs to 12 residues. The CDR3 reads CASSRITGELFF. In nucleotides, the CDR3 is TGTGCCAGCAGCCGGATCACCGGGGAGCTGTTTTTT.

The chain couples TRBV15 to TRBJ2-7, with a tentative D call TRBD1 (5 bases). CDR3 size: 15 residues. Germline V gene lookup returns CDR1 LNHNV and CDR2 YYDKDF (reference sequence). V was clipped by 0 bases and J by 3 bases, with 12 bases between them. In DNA form, the CDR3 reads TGTGCCACCAGCAGAGATCGTCAGGGCCACTACGAGCAGTACTTC. It encodes CATSRDRQGHYEQYF.